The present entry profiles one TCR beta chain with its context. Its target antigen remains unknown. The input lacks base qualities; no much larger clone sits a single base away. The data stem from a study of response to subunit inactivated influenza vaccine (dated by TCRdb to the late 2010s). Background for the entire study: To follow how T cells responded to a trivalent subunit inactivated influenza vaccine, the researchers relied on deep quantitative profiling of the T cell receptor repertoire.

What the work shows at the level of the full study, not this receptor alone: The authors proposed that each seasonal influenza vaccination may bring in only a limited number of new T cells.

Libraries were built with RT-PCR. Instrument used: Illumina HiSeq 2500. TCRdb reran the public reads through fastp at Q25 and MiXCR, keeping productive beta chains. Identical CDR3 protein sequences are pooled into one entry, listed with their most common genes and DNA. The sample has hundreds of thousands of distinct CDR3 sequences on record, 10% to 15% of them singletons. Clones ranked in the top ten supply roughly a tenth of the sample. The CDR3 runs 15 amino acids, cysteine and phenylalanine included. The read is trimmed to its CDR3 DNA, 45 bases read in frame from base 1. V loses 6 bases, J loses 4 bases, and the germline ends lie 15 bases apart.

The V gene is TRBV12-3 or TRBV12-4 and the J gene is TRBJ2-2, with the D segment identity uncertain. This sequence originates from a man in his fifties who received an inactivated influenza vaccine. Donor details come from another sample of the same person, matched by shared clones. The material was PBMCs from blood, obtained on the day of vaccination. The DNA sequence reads TGTGCCAGCAGCCCCACCCTTATCTTCACCGGGGAGCTGTTTTTT. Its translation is CASSPTLIFTGELFF.